These 25 T cell receptor beta chains were all obtained from the same sample, sequenced in a study of T cell responses to AZD1222 COVID-19 vaccine. Repertoires were generated with immunoSEQ multiplex PCR, while TCRdb's copy carries only in-frame clones and drops some. The repertoire holds approximately 120,000 clones, over 90% seen once, with about 0.91% in the top ten. The source was peripheral blood, collected on day 0 of AZD1222 vaccination. The receptors shown here come from an adult in good health.

The V and J genes are TRBV5-4 and TRBJ2-3, with TRBD2 identical over 11 bases. The length of the CDR3 is 16 residues. The junction had 4 bases not matched to a gene; V was cut back by 4 bases and J by 0 bases. Germline V gene lookup returns CDR1 SGHNT and CDR2 YYREEE (reference sequence). This chain's CDR3 is CASSTPSGGSTDTQYF. For the CDR3, the DNA is TGTGCCAGCAGCACCCCTAGCGGGGGGAGCACAGATACGCAGTATTTT.

J is TRBJ1-6 and V is TRBV6-5, with D perhaps matching TRBD1 (5 bases). The CDR3 totals 14 residues. Trimming removed 6 bases from V and 7 bases from J, with 13 bases in between. Germline V gene lookup returns CDR1 MNHEY and CDR2 SVGAGI. CDR3 region: CASSRDPENSPLHF. DNA of the CDR3: TGTGCCAGCAGCCGGGACCCGGAGAATTCACCCCTCCACTTT.

This chain uses TRBV6-6 with TRBJ1-4; D is uncertain. The V gene lost 5 bases and the J gene lost 5 bases, with 9 bases spanning the gap. CDR1 MNHNY and CDR2 SVGAGI come from the germline V gene (reference sequence). The CDR3 consists of 13 residues. CDR3 DNA: TGTGCCAGCAGTAACACCCGAAATGAAAAACTGTTTTTT. Translated: CASSNTRNEKLFF.

The V and J genes are TRBV3-1 (or the pseudogene TRBV3-2) and TRBJ2-1, with 8 bases aligning to TRBD2. With V trimmed by 2 bases and J by 2 bases, 5 bases remained unmatched. This CDR3 region has 16 residues. Germline V lookup: CDR1 LGHDT, CDR2 YNNKEL (reference sequence). The CDR3 region is CASSQFSGGPYNEQFF. CDR3 sequence (DNA): TGTGCCAGCAGCCAATTTTCGGGGGGGCCCTACAATGAGCAGTTCTTC.

The CDR3 DNA sequence: TGTGCCAGCAAGAATATATACGACACCATATATTTT. Its protein product is CASKNIYDTIYF. The chain joins TRBV6-5 to TRBJ1-3; D unclear. Between the trimmed V and J ends, which lost 7 bases and 8 bases, there was a span of 12 bases. This CDR3 is 12 amino acids long. Germline CDR1 and CDR2: MNHEY and SVGAGI.

V gene TRBV9 combines with J gene TRBJ1-2; D perhaps matches TRBD1 (6 bases). This CDR3 is 16 amino acids long. Between the trimmed V and J ends, which lost 0 bases and 0 bases, there was a span of 12 bases. Germline-derived CDR1 and CDR2 are SGDLS and YYNGEE. For the CDR3, the DNA is TGTGCCAGCAGCGTAGCGGGGGGGGCAGCTAACTATGGCTACACCTTC. It specifies CASSVAGGAANYGYTF.

In DNA form, the CDR3 reads TGCGCCAGCAGGGGAGACTCCTACGAGCAGTACTTC. It specifies CASRGDSYEQYF. The chain carries TRBV5-1 and TRBJ2-7; tentative D call: TRBD2 (5 bases). The germline V gene encodes CDR1 SGHRS and CDR2 YFSETQ. V dropped 5 bases and J dropped 0 bases, with 6 bases sitting between them. CDR3 length: 12 residues.

V is TRBV10-1 and J is TRBJ2-7, with D perhaps TRBD1 or TRBD2 (5 bases each). In germline, CDR1 is WNHNN, CDR2 SYGVQD (reference sequence). This CDR3 has 13 residues. V was pared by 4 bases and J by 5 bases, with 12 bases between. CDR3 amino acids: CASSAGGGDEQYF. The CDR3, as DNA: TGCGCCAGCAGTGCCGGTGGGGGTGACGAGCAGTACTTC.

The chain links TRBV6-5 to TRBJ2-2; D remains unclear. The germline V gene encodes CDR1 MNHEY and CDR2 SVGAGI. V was clipped by 6 bases and J by 5 bases, with 13 bases between them. This CDR3 region has 14 residues. CDR3 DNA sequence: TGTGCCAGCAGCCCGGGCCCGGCGACCGGGGAGCTGTTTTTT. Translation: CASSPGPATGELFF.

V usage is TRBV30 and J usage is TRBJ2-1; D may be TRBD2 (6 bases). V was cut by 4 bases and J by 7 bases, with 11 bases left in between. CDR1 GTSNPN and CDR2 SVGIG come from the germline V gene (reference sequence). The CDR3 runs 12 residues. This chain's CDR3 is CAWMGSGNEQFF. The CDR3 nucleotides are TGTGCCTGGATGGGTAGCGGAAATGAGCAGTTCTTC.

J is TRBJ1-3 and V is TRBV5-1; D is undetermined. The CDR3 has 13 residues. Germline CDR1 SGHRS, CDR2 YFSETQ. V was trimmed by 2 bases and J by 0 bases, leaving 3 bases between them. The CDR3 protein is CASSFTSGNTIYF. CDR3 coding DNA: TGCGCCAGCAGCTTCACCTCTGGAAACACCATATATTTT.

The V gene is TRBV5-5, the J gene TRBJ2-1; no reliable D call. V gave up 1 base and J gave up 0 bases, with 8 bases separating them. CDR1 and CDR2 from the germline V gene are SGHKS and YYEKEE (reference sequence). The CDR3 consists of 15 residues. The CDR3 is CASSLSLSSYNEQFF. As DNA, the CDR3 is TGTGCCAGCAGCTTGTCCTTGAGCTCCTACAATGAGCAGTTCTTC.

This chain uses TRBV5-1 with TRBJ1-4; D gene unclear. Germline V gives CDR1 SGHRS, CDR2 YFSETQ. This CDR3 is built from 13 residues. V shed 0 bases and J shed 8 bases, with 8 bases lying between them. The CDR3 sequence: CASSLEGREKLFF. CDR3 DNA: TGCGCCAGCAGCTTGGAGGGCAGGGAAAAACTGTTTTTT.

On this clone itself: Its ends do not fully match the called genes, so a read error is possible. The V and J genes are TRBV6-5 and TRBJ2-5; a possible D gene is TRBD2 (5 bases). This CDR3 has 15 amino acids. Per the germline V gene, CDR1 is MNHEY and CDR2 is SVGAGI. CDR3 region: CASHRTRADQETQYF. CDR3 sequence (DNA): TGTGCCAGCCATCGGACGCGGGCGGACCAGGAGACCCAGTACTTC.

Comments on this clone: Other nucleotide sequences from this sample produce the same CDR3. This rearrangement joins TRBV9 to TRBJ1-2, with D tentatively TRBD1 (5 bases). Trimming took 0 bases from V and 2 from J, leaving 5 bases between them. CDR1 is SGDLS and CDR2 is YYNGEE in the germline V gene. The CDR3 sequence is 13 residues long. CDR3 sequence reads: CASSVGGNYGYTF. CDR3 bases: TGTGCCAGCAGCGTAGGGGGGAACTATGGCTACACCTTC.

This chain uses TRBV6-2 or TRBV6-3 with TRBJ2-1; possibly TRBD1 or TRBD2 for D (5 bases each). Per the germline V gene, CDR1 is MNHEY and CDR2 is SVGEGT. V gave up 2 bases and J gave up 9 bases, with 5 bases separating them. The CDR3 has 11 amino acids. CDR3 residues: CASSYGTEQFF. DNA for the CDR3: TGTGCCAGCAGTTACGGGACTGAGCAGTTCTTC.

V usage is TRBV27 and J usage is TRBJ1-4, with a weak D call TRBD1 (6 bases). Trimming removed 6 bases at V and 8 bases at J, with 16 bases between. The CDR3 totals 14 residues. In germline, CDR1 is MNHEY, CDR2 SMNVEV (reference sequence). The CDR3 is CASSPAGVREKLFF. As DNA, the CDR3 is TGTGCCAGCAGCCCCGCAGGGGTCAGGGAAAAACTGTTTTTT.

V gene TRBV6-1 combines with J gene TRBJ1-2; D gene uncertain. The V end lost 1 base, the J end lost 5 bases, and 5 bases lay between the germline ends. This CDR3 spans 12 amino acids. CDR1 and CDR2 from the germline V gene are MNHNS and SASEGT. CDR3 sequence (DNA): TGTGCCAGCAGTGAAGGGCGATATGGCTACACCTTC. It yields the protein CASSEGRYGYTF.

The chain has TRBV9 and TRBJ1-4; TRBD1 matches at 7 bases. The CDR3 runs 16 residues. Germline CDR1 is SGDLS and CDR2 is YYNGEE. The junction had 10 bases not matched to a gene; V was cut back by 0 bases and J by 8 bases. CDR3 amino acids: CASSVGGGGEGEKLFF. Written as DNA, the CDR3 is TGTGCCAGCAGCGTAGGGGGAGGGGGCGAGGGAGAAAAACTGTTTTTT.

The chain couples TRBV6-6 to TRBJ1-2; D not certain. V lost 7 bases to trimming and J lost 2 bases, with 5 bases between them. This CDR3 has 11 amino acids. Germline lookup yields CDR1 MNHNY and CDR2 SVGAGI (reference sequence). The CDR3 here is CASTGNYGYTF. In nucleotides, the CDR3 is TGTGCCAGCACAGGAAACTATGGCTACACCTTC.

With regard to this clone: The identical CDR3 is also encoded by other nucleotide sequences in the sample. The chain employs TRBV2 and TRBJ1-6; D unclear. Germline values: CDR1 SNHLY, CDR2 FYNNEI. This CDR3 is 15 amino acids long. V lost 7 bases and J lost 0, with 10 bases in between. CDR3 loop: CASKEESSYNSPLHF. The CDR3 DNA reads as TGTGCCAGCAAGGAGGAGAGCTCCTATAATTCACCCCTCCACTTT.

J is TRBJ1-5 and V is TRBV6-5, with a weak D call TRBD1 (6 bases). V was trimmed by 4 bases and J by 5 bases, leaving 18 bases between them. The CDR3 length is 16 residues. Germline CDR1 and CDR2: MNHEY and SVGAGI. The DNA for the CDR3 is TGTGCCAGCAGTTTAGGGGGGTCGGGCCATGATCAGCCCCAGCATTTT. Translation gives CASSLGGSGHDQPQHF.

This clone was counted a single time. The J gene is TRBJ1-4, the V gene TRBV5-1, with D uncertain. Trimming removed 0 bases from V and 0 bases from J, with 3 bases in between. CDR3 length: 14 residues. Germline V gene lookup returns CDR1 SGHRS and CDR2 YFSETQ. The CDR3 nucleotides are TGCGCCAGCAGCTTGGCTCCAACTAATGAAAAACTGTTTTTT. This gives the protein CASSLAPTNEKLFF. The full variable domain, completed using reference TRBV5-1 and TRBJ1-4, is KAGVTQTPRYLIKTRGQQVTLSCSPISGHRSVSWYQQTPGQGLQFLFEYFSETQRNKGNFPGRFSGRQFSNSRSEMNVSTLELGDSALYLCASSLAPTNEKLFFGSGTQLSVL.

This clone appeared once. The chain carries TRBV7-6 and TRBJ2-5, with a possible D match to TRBD2 (5 bases). The V gene's germline CDR1 is SGHVS and CDR2 FNYEAQ. The CDR3 consists of 14 residues. V lost 1 base to trimming and J lost 0 bases, with 6 bases between them. CDR3 protein: CASSLGTDQETQYF. The CDR3 coding sequence is TGTGCCAGCAGCTTAGGGACTGACCAAGAGACCCAGTACTTC.

V and J are TRBV5-5 and TRBJ1-2, with 7 bases identical to TRBD1. The length of the CDR3 is 12 residues. Looked up from germline, CDR1 is SGHKS and CDR2 is YYEKEE (reference sequence). V shed 4 bases and J 8 bases; nucleotides not matched to a gene: 5. The DNA for the CDR3 is TGTGCCAGCAGCGTAAGGACAGGCGGCTACACCTTC. This sequence encodes CASSVRTGGYTF.